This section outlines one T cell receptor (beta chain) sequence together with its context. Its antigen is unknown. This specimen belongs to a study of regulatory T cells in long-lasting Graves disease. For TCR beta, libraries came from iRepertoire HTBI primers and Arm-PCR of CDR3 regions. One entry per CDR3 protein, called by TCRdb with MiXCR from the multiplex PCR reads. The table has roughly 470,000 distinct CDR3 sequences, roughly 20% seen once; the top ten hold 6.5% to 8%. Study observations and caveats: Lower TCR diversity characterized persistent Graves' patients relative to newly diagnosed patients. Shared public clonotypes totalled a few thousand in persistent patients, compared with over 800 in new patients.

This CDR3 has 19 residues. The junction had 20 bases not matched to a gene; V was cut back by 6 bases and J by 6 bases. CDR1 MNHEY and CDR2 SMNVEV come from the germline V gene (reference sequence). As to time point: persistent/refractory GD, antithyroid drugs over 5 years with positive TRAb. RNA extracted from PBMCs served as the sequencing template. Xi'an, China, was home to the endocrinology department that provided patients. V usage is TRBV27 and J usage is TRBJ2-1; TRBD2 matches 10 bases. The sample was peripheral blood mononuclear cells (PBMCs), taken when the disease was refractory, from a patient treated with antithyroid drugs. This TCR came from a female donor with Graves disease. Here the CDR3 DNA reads TGTGCCAGCAGAACACTCACGGGGGCTAGCGGGAGTTTAGGCAATGAGCAGTTCTTC. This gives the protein CASRTLTGASGSLGNEQFF.